Reported below is one T cell receptor beta chain. What it recognizes is unknown. This related bone marrow graft donor gave peripheral blood on the day of marrow donation. The table came from immunoSEQ multiplex PCR; TCRdb's copy has only in-frame clones and leaves some out. This repertoire shows around 50,000 clones, about 90% found once; its top ten account for around 3.2%. This sample was included in a study of T cells after posttransplantation cyclophosphamide. Study-level findings and limits: TRB clonality was highly associated with recipient CMV seropositivity and reactivation. TRB overlap between skin or GI tissue T cells and blood was limited. Later post-transplant blood repertoires were often dominated by donor CD8+ memory clones.

Looked up from germline, CDR1 is MNHEY and CDR2 is SVGAGI. The CDR3 consists of 14 residues. V was trimmed by 10 bases and J by 8 bases, leaving 18 bases between them. This TCR was recovered from a woman in her forties or fifties in good health and a related stem cell transplant donor. Sequenced input: PBMCs. The rearrangement uses TRBV6-5 and TRBJ1-6; D unclear. The CDR3 DNA reads TGTGCCACCGCCCAGGTGACCGGATATTCACCCCTCCACTTT. This sequence encodes CATAQVTGYSPLHF.